These 2 T cell receptor beta chains originate from one sample sequenced in a study of blood T cell repertoires in COVID-19. Sequencing was performed with immunoSEQ multiplex PCR; in TCRdb, only in-frame clones are kept and a portion is missing. The profile covers approximately 85,000 clones, with roughly 91% appearing a single time and around 0.97% taken by the ten largest. Sequencing input: peripheral blood. These TCRs come from a woman aged 45-65 years in a cohort sampled during active COVID-19.

V usage is TRBV5-6 and J usage is TRBJ2-1; 12 bases are shared with TRBD2. V lost 4 bases, J lost 5 bases, and 1 base stayed unmatched. Looked up from germline, CDR1 is SGHDT and CDR2 is YYEEEE. The CDR3 totals 14 residues. The CDR3 bases are TGTGCCAGCAGCCGACTAGCGGGAGACAATGAGCAGTTCTTC. It translates to CASSRLAGDNEQFF.

The V gene is TRBV2, the J gene TRBJ2-3; D may be TRBD2 (6 bases). The length of the CDR3 is 12 residues. V lost 6 bases, J lost 5 bases, and 9 bases lay in between. From germline, CDR1 is SNHLY and CDR2 FYNNEI. CDR3 coding DNA: TGTGCCAGCAGACGGGAGCAAGATACGCAGTATTTT. Encoded protein: CASRREQDTQYF.